Below, 6 T cell receptor beta chains from the same sample are listed, as sequenced in a study of blood T cell repertoires in COVID-19. Profiled with immunoSEQ multiplex PCR; TCRdb holds only in-frame clones, not every one. This table has under 450,000 clones, more than 85% appearing once. The sequenced material came from PBMCs or T cells enriched from blood (not recorded which). Receptors were obtained from a woman between 25 and 40 years old who had recovered from COVID-19.

The chain has TRBV15 and TRBJ2-4, with D uncertain. Germline V gene data show CDR1 as LNHNV and CDR2 as YYDKDF (reference sequence). The CDR3 sequence is 12 residues long. The V end lost 8 bases, the J end lost 0 bases, and 5 bases lay between the germline ends. The CDR3 DNA reads TGTGCCACCTCCTTAGCCAAAAACATTCAGTACTTC. Amino acids: CATSLAKNIQYF.

The rearrangement joins TRBV28 to TRBJ2-5, with 9 positions matching TRBD2. The CDR3 has 15 residues. V was pared by 6 bases and J by 2 bases, with 7 bases of the junction left unmatched. The germline CDR1 and CDR2 sequences are MDHEN and SYDVKM. The CDR3 sequence is CASSLLAGRQETQYF. As DNA, the CDR3 is TGTGCCAGCAGCCTTCTAGCGGGAAGGCAAGAGACCCAGTACTTC.

This chain uses TRBV21-1 with TRBJ2-3; the table's D call, TRBD1, was not checked against the DNA. TRBV21-1 is termed a pseudogene. This CDR3 spans 16 amino acids. Written as DNA, the CDR3 is TGTGCCAGCAGCAAACCGGGACAGGGCTTGGGGTATACGCAGTATTTT. It encodes CASSKPGQGLGYTQYF.

This chain uses TRBV7-9 with TRBJ2-1; 7 bases align to TRBD2. Germline lookup yields CDR1 SEHNR and CDR2 FQNEAQ (reference sequence). V lost 3 bases and J lost 4; bases outside the gene matches: 6. CDR3 length equals 15 residues. In nucleotides, the CDR3 is TGTGCCAGCAGCTTTCAGTCGGGGGGTTACAATGAGCAGTTCTTC. Translated: CASSFQSGGYNEQFF.

This clone has a single count. J is TRBJ1-2 and V is TRBV11-2; TRBD1 matches 7 bases. Germline V gives CDR1 SGHAT, CDR2 FQNNGV. The CDR3 consists of 13 residues. V lost 5 bases, J lost 4 bases, and 4 bases stayed unmatched. CDR3 protein: CASSTGEGYGYTF. For the CDR3, the DNA is TGTGCCAGCAGCACAGGGGAAGGCTATGGCTACACCTTC.

DNA for the CDR3: TGTGCCAGCAGTGTTAGCGGGAGTTCATACAATGAGCAGTTCTTC. Encoded protein: CASSVSGSSYNEQFF. The rearrangement uses TRBV2 and TRBJ2-1; 9 bases are a match to TRBD2. Germline CDR1 reads SNHLY; CDR2 reads FYNNEI. Trimming at V came to 4 bases and at J to 4 bases, leaving 5 bases not matched to a gene. The CDR3 contains 15 residues. The full variable domain, in which reference TRBV2 and TRBJ2-1 provide the parts outside the CDR3, is EPEVTQTPSHQVTQMGQEVILRCVPISNHLYFYWYRQILGQKVEFLVSFYNNEISEKSEIFDDQFSVERPDGSNFTLKIRSTKLEDSAMYFCASSVSGSSYNEQFFGPGTRLTVL.